The sequence of this T cell receptor (beta chain) was determined in a study of cytomegalovirus exposure and HLA in healthy donors. V was clipped by 5 bases and J by 5 bases; unmatched bases: 6. Germline V gene lookup returns CDR1 SEHNR and CDR2 FQNEAQ (reference sequence). This CDR3 is built from 16 residues. TCRdb's copy holds only in-frame clones and misses some; the assay was immunoSEQ multiplex PCR. This sample yields tens of thousands of clones, of which approximately 94% are seen a single time; around 3.5% belongs to the top ten. The chain joins TRBV7-9 to TRBJ2-2; 12 nucleotides align to TRBD2. Sequencing used PBMCs. The TCR originated in a woman aged 30 to 39 in good health and CMV-seronegative. CDR3 protein: CASSRSGTSGTGELFF. The CDR3 DNA reads TGTGCCAGCAGCAGATCCGGGACTAGCGGGACCGGGGAGCTGTTTTTT.